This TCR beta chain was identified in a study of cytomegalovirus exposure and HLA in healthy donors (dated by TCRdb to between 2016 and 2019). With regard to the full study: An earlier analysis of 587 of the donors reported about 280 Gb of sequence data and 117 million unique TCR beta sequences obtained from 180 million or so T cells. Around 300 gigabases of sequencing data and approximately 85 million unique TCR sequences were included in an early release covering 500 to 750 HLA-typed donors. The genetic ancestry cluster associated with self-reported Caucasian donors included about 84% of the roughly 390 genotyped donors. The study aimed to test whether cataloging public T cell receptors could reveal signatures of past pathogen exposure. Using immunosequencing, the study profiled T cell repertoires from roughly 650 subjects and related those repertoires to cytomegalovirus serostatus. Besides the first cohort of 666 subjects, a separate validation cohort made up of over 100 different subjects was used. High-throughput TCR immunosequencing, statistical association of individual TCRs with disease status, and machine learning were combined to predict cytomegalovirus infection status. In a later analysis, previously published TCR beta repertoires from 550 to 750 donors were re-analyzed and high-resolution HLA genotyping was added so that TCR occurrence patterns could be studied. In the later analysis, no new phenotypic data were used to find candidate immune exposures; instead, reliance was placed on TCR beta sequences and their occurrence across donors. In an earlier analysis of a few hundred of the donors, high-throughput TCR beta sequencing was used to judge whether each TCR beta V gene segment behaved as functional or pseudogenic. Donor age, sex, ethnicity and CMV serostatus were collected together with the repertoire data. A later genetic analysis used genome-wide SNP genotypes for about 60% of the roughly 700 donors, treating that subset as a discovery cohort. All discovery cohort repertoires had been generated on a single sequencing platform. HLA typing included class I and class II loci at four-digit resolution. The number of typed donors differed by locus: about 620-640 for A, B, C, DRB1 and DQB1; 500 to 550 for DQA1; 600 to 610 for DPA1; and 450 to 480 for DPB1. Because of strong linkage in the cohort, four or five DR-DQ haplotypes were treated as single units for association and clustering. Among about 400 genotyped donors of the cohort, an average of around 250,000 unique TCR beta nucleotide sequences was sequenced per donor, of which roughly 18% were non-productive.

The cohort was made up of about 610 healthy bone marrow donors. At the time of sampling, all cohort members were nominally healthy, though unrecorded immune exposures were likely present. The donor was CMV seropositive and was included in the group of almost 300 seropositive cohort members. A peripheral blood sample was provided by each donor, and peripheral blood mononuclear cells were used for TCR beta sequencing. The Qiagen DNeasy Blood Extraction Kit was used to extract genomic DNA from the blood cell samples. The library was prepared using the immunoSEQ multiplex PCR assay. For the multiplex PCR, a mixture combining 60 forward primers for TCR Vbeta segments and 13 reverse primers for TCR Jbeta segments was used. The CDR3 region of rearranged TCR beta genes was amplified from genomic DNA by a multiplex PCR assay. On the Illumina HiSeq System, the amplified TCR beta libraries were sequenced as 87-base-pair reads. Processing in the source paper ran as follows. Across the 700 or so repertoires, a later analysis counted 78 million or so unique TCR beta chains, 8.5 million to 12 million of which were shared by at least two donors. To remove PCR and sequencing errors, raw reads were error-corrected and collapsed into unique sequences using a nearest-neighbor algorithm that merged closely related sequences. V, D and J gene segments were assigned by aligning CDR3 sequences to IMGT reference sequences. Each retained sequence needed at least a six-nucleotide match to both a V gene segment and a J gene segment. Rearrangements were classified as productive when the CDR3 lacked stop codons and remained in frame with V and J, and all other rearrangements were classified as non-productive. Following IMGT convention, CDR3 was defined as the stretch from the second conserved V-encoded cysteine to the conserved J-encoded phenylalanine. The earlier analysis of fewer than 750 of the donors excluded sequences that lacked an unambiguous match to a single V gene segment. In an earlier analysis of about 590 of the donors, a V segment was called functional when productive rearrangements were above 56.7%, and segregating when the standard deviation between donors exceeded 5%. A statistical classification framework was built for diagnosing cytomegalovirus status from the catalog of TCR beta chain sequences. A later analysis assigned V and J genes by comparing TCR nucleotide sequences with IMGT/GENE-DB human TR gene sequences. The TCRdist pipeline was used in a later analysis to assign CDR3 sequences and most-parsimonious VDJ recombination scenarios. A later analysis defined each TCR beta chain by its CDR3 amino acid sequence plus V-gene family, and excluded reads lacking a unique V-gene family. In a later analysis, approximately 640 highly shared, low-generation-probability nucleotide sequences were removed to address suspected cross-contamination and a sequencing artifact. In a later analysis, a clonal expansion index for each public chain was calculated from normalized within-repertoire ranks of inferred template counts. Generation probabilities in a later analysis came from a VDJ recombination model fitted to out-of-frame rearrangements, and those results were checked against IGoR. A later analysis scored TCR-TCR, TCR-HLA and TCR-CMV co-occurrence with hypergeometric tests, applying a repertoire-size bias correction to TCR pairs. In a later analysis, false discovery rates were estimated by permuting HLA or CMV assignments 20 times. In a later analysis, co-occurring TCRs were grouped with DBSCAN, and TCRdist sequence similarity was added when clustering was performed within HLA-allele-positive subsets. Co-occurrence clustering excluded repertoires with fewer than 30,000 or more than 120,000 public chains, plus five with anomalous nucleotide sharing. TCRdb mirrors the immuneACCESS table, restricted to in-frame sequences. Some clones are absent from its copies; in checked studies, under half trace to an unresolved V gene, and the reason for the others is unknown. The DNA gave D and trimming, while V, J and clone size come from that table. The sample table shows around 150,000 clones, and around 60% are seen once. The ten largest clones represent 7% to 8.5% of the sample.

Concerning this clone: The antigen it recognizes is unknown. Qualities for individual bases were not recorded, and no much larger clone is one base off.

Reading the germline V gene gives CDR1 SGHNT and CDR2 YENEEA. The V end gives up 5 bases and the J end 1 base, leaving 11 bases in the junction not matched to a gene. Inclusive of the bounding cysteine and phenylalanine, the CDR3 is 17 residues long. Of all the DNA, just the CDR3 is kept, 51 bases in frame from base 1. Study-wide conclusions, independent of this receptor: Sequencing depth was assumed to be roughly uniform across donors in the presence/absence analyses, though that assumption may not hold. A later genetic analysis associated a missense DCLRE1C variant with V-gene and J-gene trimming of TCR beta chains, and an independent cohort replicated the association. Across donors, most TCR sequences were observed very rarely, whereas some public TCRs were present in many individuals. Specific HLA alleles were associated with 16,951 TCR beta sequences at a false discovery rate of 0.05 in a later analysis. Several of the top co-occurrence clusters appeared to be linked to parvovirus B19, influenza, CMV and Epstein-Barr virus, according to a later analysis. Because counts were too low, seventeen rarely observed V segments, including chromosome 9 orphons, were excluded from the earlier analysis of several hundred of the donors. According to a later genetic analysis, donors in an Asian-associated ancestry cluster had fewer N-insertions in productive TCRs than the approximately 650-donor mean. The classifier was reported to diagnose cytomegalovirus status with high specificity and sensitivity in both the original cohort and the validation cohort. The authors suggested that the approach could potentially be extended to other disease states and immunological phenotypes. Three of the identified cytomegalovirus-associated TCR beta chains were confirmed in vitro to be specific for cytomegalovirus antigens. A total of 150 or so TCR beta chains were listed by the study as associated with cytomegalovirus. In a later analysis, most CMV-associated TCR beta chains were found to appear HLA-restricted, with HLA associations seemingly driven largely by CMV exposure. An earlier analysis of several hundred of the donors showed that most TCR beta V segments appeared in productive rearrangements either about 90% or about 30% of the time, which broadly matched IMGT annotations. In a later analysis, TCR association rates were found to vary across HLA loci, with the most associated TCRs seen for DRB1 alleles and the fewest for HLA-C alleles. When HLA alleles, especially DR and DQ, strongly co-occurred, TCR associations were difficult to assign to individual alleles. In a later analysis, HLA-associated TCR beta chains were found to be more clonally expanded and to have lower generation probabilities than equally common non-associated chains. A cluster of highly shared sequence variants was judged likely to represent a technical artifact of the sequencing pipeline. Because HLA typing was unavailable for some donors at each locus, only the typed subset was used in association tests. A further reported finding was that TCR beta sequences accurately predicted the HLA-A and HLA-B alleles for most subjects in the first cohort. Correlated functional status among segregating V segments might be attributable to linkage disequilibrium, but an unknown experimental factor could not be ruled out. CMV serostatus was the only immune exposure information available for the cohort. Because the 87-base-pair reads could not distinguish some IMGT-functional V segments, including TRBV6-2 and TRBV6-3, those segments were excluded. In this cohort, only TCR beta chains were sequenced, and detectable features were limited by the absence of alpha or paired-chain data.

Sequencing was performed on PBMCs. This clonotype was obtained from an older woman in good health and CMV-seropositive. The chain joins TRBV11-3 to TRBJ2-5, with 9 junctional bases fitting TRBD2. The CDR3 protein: CASSPGDPSGIQETQYF. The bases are TGTGCCAGCAGCCCAGGGGATCCTAGCGGGATCCAAGAGACCCAGTACTTC.